The 14 T cell receptor beta chains listed next were all sequenced from one sample in a study of beta chain features in type 1 diabetes. Notes on the study in general: For Type 1 diabetes patients, all four CD4+ subsets carried TCRB CDR3s that were moderately but significantly shorter.

Every isolated RNA sample was fully reverse transcribed, so sequencing captured expressed TCRB transcripts. Generated by immunoSEQ multiplex PCR, the TCRdb table keeps only in-frame clones and is missing some. The data contain about 340,000 clones, 13% of them seen just once; the ten biggest clones take up nearly 0.015%. These receptors are not linked to any known antigen. Sequencing was carried out using naive CD4+ T cells from blood. The receptors come from a woman younger than 35 with type 1 diabetes.

This clone has only a few counts. This sequence joins TRBV7-2 and TRBJ2-2; 8 bases are a match to TRBD1. The CDR3 is made up of 15 amino acids. V shed 5 bases, J shed 4 bases, and the junction held 6 bases outside the gene matches. Germline V lookup: CDR1 SGHTA, CDR2 FQGNSA. This CDR3 is CASSDGQGSTGELFF. The CDR3 DNA reads TGTGCCAGCAGCGACGGACAGGGTAGCACCGGGGAGCTGTTTTTT.

This clone appeared a single time. The rearrangement uses TRBV19 and TRBJ2-3; weak D call: TRBD1 (6 bases). Between the trimmed V and J ends, which lost 5 bases and 4 bases, there was a span of 13 bases. CDR1 is LNHDA and CDR2 is SQIVND in the germline V gene (reference sequence). The CDR3 extends over 14 amino acids. The CDR3, as DNA: TGTGCCAGTAGTGCAACAGGGACGGCAGATACGCAGTATTTT. This translates into CASSATGTADTQYF.

This clone was observed a few times. The chain has TRBV7-6 and TRBJ2-5; 9 nucleotides match TRBD2. Germline-derived CDR1 and CDR2 are SGHVS and FNYEAQ. CDR3 length: 13 amino acids. J was trimmed by 1 base and V by 8 bases; bases with no gene match: 2. In DNA form, the CDR3 reads TGTGCCAGCCAACTAGCGGGCCAAGAGACCCAGTACTTC. Residues: CASQLAGQETQYF.

This clone was seen only a few times. The chain is built from TRBV5-4 and TRBJ2-3; 10 nucleotides agree with TRBD2. This CDR3 is built from 16 residues. The germline CDR1 and CDR2 sequences are SGHNT and YYREEE (reference sequence). After removal of 4 bases from V and 4 bases from J, the junction contained 9 bases not matched to a gene. This CDR3 reads CASSHPTSGFADTQYF. Written as DNA, the CDR3 is TGTGCCAGCAGCCATCCGACTAGCGGGTTTGCAGATACGCAGTATTTT. Combining the CDR3 with reference TRBV5-4 and TRBJ2-3 gives the whole variable domain ETGVTQSPTHLIKTRGQQVTLRCSSQSGHNTVSWYQQALGQGPQFIFQYYREEENGRGNFPPRFSGLQFPNYSSELNVNALELDDSALYLCASSHPTSGFADTQYFGPGTRLTVL.

This clone was seen only a few times. The rearrangement joins TRBV5-1 to TRBJ2-5, with D maybe TRBD2 (5 bases). Trimming took off 4 bases at V and 5 bases at J, with 12 bases between the two ends. Germline assignment: CDR1 SGHRS and CDR2 YFSETQ. The CDR3 contains 13 residues. CDR3 DNA sequence: TGCGCCAGCAGCGTGGACTTGAGTGAGACCCAGTACTTC. Its translation is CASSVDLSETQYF. Full variable domain (missing parts from reference TRBV5-1 and TRBJ2-5): KAGVTQTPRYLIKTRGQQVTLSCSPISGHRSVSWYQQTPGQGLQFLFEYFSETQRNKGNFPGRFSGRQFSNSRSEMNVSTLELGDSALYLCASSVDLSETQYFGPGTRLLVL.

The chain uses TRBV5-1 and TRBJ2-1; 8 bases are shared with TRBD2. CDR3 length: 15 amino acids. The V gene's germline CDR1 is SGHRS and CDR2 YFSETQ. The trim removed 1 base at V and 9 bases at J, leaving 9 bases unmatched. The CDR3 nucleotides are TGCGCCAGCAGCTTGCGGGAGGGCCGGGTTGGTGAGCAGTTCTTC. This sequence encodes CASSLREGRVGEQFF.

For the CDR3, the DNA is TGTGCCAGCAGCTCCCGACTAGCGGGGGGGAAGCAGTACTTC. This gives the protein CASSSRLAGGKQYF. This sequence joins TRBV14 and TRBJ2-7, with 14 bases matching TRBD2. Germline CDR1 is SGHDN and CDR2 is FVKESK. The length of the CDR3 is 14 residues. The ends lost 5 bases at V and 8 bases at J; junction bases unmatched: 5.

This clone appeared a few times. The chain has TRBV27 and TRBJ1-5, with 7 bases fitting TRBD1. CDR1 MNHEY and CDR2 SMNVEV come from the germline V gene (reference sequence). This CDR3 spans 15 amino acids. V lost 6 bases and J lost 0; bases outside the gene matches: 5. The CDR3 sequence is CASRAGGISNQPQHF. CDR3 DNA sequence: TGTGCCAGCAGGGCAGGGGGTATTAGCAATCAGCCCCAGCATTTT.

There are a few counts of this clone. The J gene is TRBJ2-1, the V gene TRBV4-1; D not certain. The CDR3 is 14 amino acids. Trimming cost V 2 bases and J 6 bases, with 11 bases left between them. From germline, CDR1 is MGHRA and CDR2 YSYEKL. The CDR3: CASSQPLLRNEQFF. CDR3 bases: TGCGCCAGCAGCCAACCCCTACTACGCAATGAGCAGTTCTTC.

In this sample, this clone turned up a few times. The chain links TRBV29-1 to TRBJ2-3, with TRBD2 matching over 15 bases. Trimming removed 8 bases from V and 5 bases from J; junction bases left unmatched: 8. The CDR3 has 15 amino acids. Germline V gene data show CDR1 as SQVTM and CDR2 as ANQGSEA. As DNA, the CDR3 is TGCAGCTCCGGGACTAGCGGGAGGTTACGAGATACGCAGTATTTT. This translates into CSSGTSGRLRDTQYF.

This clone was counted a few times. The CDR3 reads CASSEQDNQPQHF. The DNA of the CDR3 is TGTGCCAGCAGCGAGCAAGACAATCAGCCCCAGCATTTT. This chain joins TRBV6-6 and TRBJ1-5; D is unresolved. CDR1 MNHNY and CDR2 SVGAGI come from the germline V gene (reference sequence). The V end lost 6 bases, the J end lost 3 bases, and 9 bases lay between the germline ends. The CDR3 spans 13 residues.

Note on this clone: This same CDR3 is encoded by further DNA sequences in the sample. The chain recombines TRBV9 with TRBJ2-5, with 10 bases aligning to TRBD2. Germline V lookup: CDR1 SGDLS, CDR2 YYNGEE. V lost 0 bases to trimming and J lost 4 bases; unmatched junction nucleotides: 3. The CDR3 is 15 amino acids. The CDR3 region is CASSVASGRGETQYF. The CDR3 coding sequence is TGTGCCAGCAGCGTAGCTAGCGGGAGAGGAGAGACCCAGTACTTC.

The table lists this clone with a few counts. The chain uses TRBV10-1 and TRBJ2-1; the match to TRBD2 covers 11 bases. Germline CDR1 WNHNN, CDR2 SYGVQD (reference sequence). V gave up 5 bases and J gave up 6 bases; unmatched junction bases: 12. This CDR3 region has 17 residues. DNA for the CDR3: TGCGCCAGCAGTCCCCTAACTAGCGGGAGAGGGGGCAATGAGCAGTTCTTC. It yields the protein CASSPLTSGRGGNEQFF.

Only a few counts were recorded for this clone. The J gene is TRBJ1-1, the V gene TRBV30; weak D call: TRBD1 (5 bases). This CDR3 has 13 residues. The germline V gene encodes CDR1 GTSNPN and CDR2 SVGIG (reference sequence). CDR3 protein: CARLSTGGTEAFF. The DNA of the CDR3 is TGTGCTCGCCTAAGCACCGGGGGCACTGAAGCTTTCTTT.